The rows below give T cell receptor beta chains drawn from one sample of a study of CD8 T cells in Susac syndrome. MiXCR, run by TCRdb on the immunoSEQ multiplex PCR reads, gives a single entry per CDR3 protein. Of around 200,000 distinct CDR3 sequences listed, around 95% are singletons. Material: CD8+ T cells from PBMCs. All receptors come from a human donor with Susac syndrome. Each CDR3 is given without its conserved first and last residue.

j_gene | len | v_gene | CDR3aa
TRBJ2-7 | 11 | TRBV5-4 | ASSLDRVYEQY
TRBJ1-5 | 13 | TRBV28 | ASSPQTGVNQPQH
TRBJ1-4 | 10 | TRBV12-3/TRBV12-4 | ASRATNEKLF
TRBJ1-2 | 11 | TRBV6-1 | ASSEPDRAGYT
TRBJ1-1 | 12 | TRBV12-3/TRBV12-4 | ASRTGGRNTEAF
TRBJ1-5 | 12 | TRBV4-1 | ASSQEGQIQPQH
TRBJ1-1 | 14 | TRBV12-3/TRBV12-4 | ASSLGWDSWGTEAF
TRBJ2-1 | 13 | TRBV20-1 | SARELAGGYNEQF
TRBJ2-3 | 14 | TRBV14 | ASSLERTSDADTQY
TRBJ2-7 | 13 | TRBV6-5 | ASSPRTSRNYEQY
TRBJ1-2 | 14 | TRBV13 | ASSLGESDTHYGYT
TRBJ2-4 | 13 | TRBV5-4 | ASSHKDWNKNIQY
TRBJ1-1 | 16 | TRBV7-6 | ASSLGPGGPGVNTEAF
TRBJ2-7 | 12 | TRBV7-9 | ASSLRAQDSKQY
TRBJ2-3 | 13 | TRBV10-3 | AISRGDSAADTQY
TRBJ1-2 | 10 | TRBV29-1 | SVDRQGGGYT
TRBJ1-2 | 10 | TRBV7-9 | ASSLSGDGYT
TRBJ2-3 | 13 | TRBV6-2/TRBV6-3 | ASSYSGSPWDTQY
TRBJ2-7 | 11 | TRBV6-5 | ASRPHQGYEQY
TRBJ1-4 | 12 | TRBV2 | ASSDRATNEKLF
TRBJ1-1 | 11 | TRBV29-1 | SAPGQGLREAF
TRBJ2-7 | 14 | TRBV5-6 | ASSLGTGQGFYEQY
TRBJ2-2 | 13 | TRBV30 | AWSSGGARTGELF
TRBJ1-5 | 12 | TRBV29-1 | SVEEYGAGQPQH
TRBJ1-1 | 12 | TRBV24-1 | ATSPRTMNTEAF
TRBJ2-7 | 10 | TRBV25-1 | ASSDPSYEQY
TRBJ1-1 | 14 | TRBV7-8 | ASSTGTGDMNTEAF
TRBJ2-3 | 12 | TRBV9 | ASSPPSARDTQY
TRBJ1-5 | 8 | TRBV5-1 | ASCVGPQH
TRBJ2-4 | 12 | TRBV2 | AVGGQLAKNIQY
TRBJ2-1 | 11 | TRBV11-2 | ASSLQPGYEQF
TRBJ2-1 | 14 | TRBV9 | ASSVTSGGTYNEQF
TRBJ2-5 | 13 | TRBV2 | ASSQDRGNQETQY
TRBJ2-7 | 13 | TRBV28 | ATKTSLIYSYEQY
TRBJ1-5 | 11 | TRBV7-9 | ASSSSTNQPQH
TRBJ1-2 | 10 | TRBV6-2/TRBV6-3 | ASSPNRIGYT
TRBJ2-5 | 13 | TRBV7-9 | ASSLSGAHQETQY
TRBJ2-7 | 13 | TRBV6-2/TRBV6-3 | ASNPLRFSSYEQY
TRBJ2-1 | 12 | TRBV6-6 | ASRVSSSYNEQF
TRBJ1-1 | 12 | TRBV6-1 | ASTRGGLDTEAF
TRBJ2-5 | 15 | TRBV5-4 | ASSFRGLAPYQETQY
TRBJ2-5 | 15 | TRBV5-4 | ASSRGLAGRYQETQY
TRBJ2-7 | 12 | TRBV5-1 | ASSLKFSFHEQY
TRBJ1-1 | 11 | TRBV7-3 | ASSTDSYTEAF
TRBJ2-1 | 11 | TRBV5-6 | ASRRALSDEQF
TRBJ1-1 | 10 | TRBV5-6 | ASSFPNTEAF
TRBJ2-2 | 10 | TRBV24-1 | ATLSGSGELF
TRBJ2-5 | 14 | TRBV27 | ASSEGQGDQGETQY
TRBJ1-6 | 10 | TRBV12-3/TRBV12-4 | ASSDSGSPLH
TRBJ1-5 | 10 | TRBV15 | ATGDWNQPQH
TRBJ2-1 | 10 | TRBV29-1 | SGGDVINEQF
TRBJ1-2 | 13 | TRBV7-2 | ASSLAGTGRDGYT
TRBJ2-5 | 13 | TRBV14 | ASSQERTGQETQY